This T cell receptor beta chain emerged from a study of early T cells in non-severe SARS-CoV-2 infection. This clonotype came up a few times. Via MiXCR, TCRdb re-called the 5' RACE reads, giving one row per CDR3 protein. This repertoire shows about 60,000 distinct CDR3 sequences, roughly 18% found once; its top ten account for roughly 10%. The length of the CDR3 is 13 residues. Trimming removed 3 bases from V and 3 bases from J, with 9 bases in between. Germline CDR1 and CDR2: SEHNR and FQNEAQ (reference sequence). The chain is built from TRBV7-9 and TRBJ2-7, with D possibly being TRBD1 (5 bases). This receptor was obtained from an adult who was a healthcare worker with PCR-confirmed SARS-CoV-2 infection or an uninfected control (not recorded which). The specimen was whole blood, collected at baseline. The CDR3 bases are TGTGCCAGCAGCTTCGGACAAAACTACGAGCAGTACTTC. Translated, it gives CASSFGQNYEQYF.